The entry below gives a single T cell receptor beta chain sequence along with its context. The data were obtained in a study of CDR3 diversity in severe acne. TCRdb redid the calling of the PCR reads with MiXCR, one entry per CDR3 protein. The table has under 100,000 distinct CDR3 sequences, 45% to 55% seen once. Germline CDR1 reads SGHVS; CDR2 reads FNYEAQ. V was shortened by 4 bases and J by 5 bases, with 21 bases between the two germline ends. This CDR3 has 16 amino acids. The gene calls are TRBV7-6 and TRBJ2-7, with TRBD2 as a possible D gene (6 bases). The sample comprised blood. This sequence originates from a male donor in good health, serving as a control. The CDR3 loop is CASSSTNLGGGDEQYF. The CDR3 coding sequence is TGTGCCAGCAGCTCAACGAATTTGGGGGGTGGGGACGAGCAGTACTTC. The complete variable domain, with remaining parts taken from reference TRBV7-6 and TRBJ2-7, reads GAGVSQSPRYKVTKRGQDVALRCDPISGHVSLYWYRQALGQGPEFLTYFNYEAQQDKSGLPNDRFSAERPEGSISTLTIQRTEQRDSAMYRCASSSTNLGGGDEQYFGPGTRLTVT.